This T cell receptor beta chain was identified in a study of monozygotic twins with inflammatory bowel disease. Findings and caveats of the study: Healthy co-twins had higher TCRbeta inverse Simpson diversity than their IBD twins.

Whole blood, unsorted for T cells, was the source of total RNA. There were 3,000 to 4,000 ng of total RNA used for each TCR library. TCRalpha along with TCRbeta cDNA was subjected to two nested PCRs lasting about 15 and 9 cycles. TCRdb re-called the 5' RACE reads and catalogs CDR3 proteins one per entry, DNA excluded. In total, the table holds 140,000 to 150,000 distinct CDR3 sequences. Germline CDR1 and CDR2: MNHEY and SVGEGT. This CDR3 region has 15 residues. On this clonotype itself: What it binds is not known.

The source is a human donor with ulcerative colitis or Crohn's disease, or a healthy co-twin of an affected twin (not recorded which). The genes are TRBV6-2 or TRBV6-3 and TRBJ2-7; TCRdb's D call of TRBD1 is untestable without DNA. The sample was blood. The CDR3 spells CASSYRARGIYEQYF.